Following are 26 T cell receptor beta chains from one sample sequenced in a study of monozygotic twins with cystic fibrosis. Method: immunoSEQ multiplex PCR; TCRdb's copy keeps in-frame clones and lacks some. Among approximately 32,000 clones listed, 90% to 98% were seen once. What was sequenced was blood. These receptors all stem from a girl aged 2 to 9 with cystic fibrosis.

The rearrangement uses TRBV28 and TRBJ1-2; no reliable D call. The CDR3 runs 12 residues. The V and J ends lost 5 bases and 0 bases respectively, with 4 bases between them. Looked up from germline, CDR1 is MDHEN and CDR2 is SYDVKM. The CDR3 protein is CASSPTNYGYTF. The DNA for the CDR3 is TGTGCCAGCAGTCCCACTAACTATGGCTACACCTTC.

CDR3 sequence: CASSQGSTWGYGYTF. DNA of the CDR3: TGTGCCAGCAGCCAAGGCTCGACGTGGGGATATGGCTACACCTTC. V gene TRBV4-2 combines with J gene TRBJ1-2; the D is unclear. CDR1 and CDR2 from the germline V gene are LGHNA and YNFKEQ. This CDR3 is 15 amino acids long. Trimming took 1 base from V and 5 from J, leaving 14 bases between them.

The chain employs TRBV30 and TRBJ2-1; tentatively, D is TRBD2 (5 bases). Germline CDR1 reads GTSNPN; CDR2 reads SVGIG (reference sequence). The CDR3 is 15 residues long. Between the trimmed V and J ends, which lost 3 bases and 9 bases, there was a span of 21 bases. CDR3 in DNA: TGTGCCTGGAGCCCTCGAGGGAGCGCGAGCACTGAGCAGTTCTTC. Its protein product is CAWSPRGSASTEQFF.

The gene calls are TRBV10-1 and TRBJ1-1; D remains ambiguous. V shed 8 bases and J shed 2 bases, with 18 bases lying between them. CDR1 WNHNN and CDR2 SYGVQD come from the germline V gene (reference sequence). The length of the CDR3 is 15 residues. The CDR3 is CASENRQSINTEAFF. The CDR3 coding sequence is TGCGCCAGCGAAAACCGGCAGTCTATCAACACTGAAGCTTTCTTT.

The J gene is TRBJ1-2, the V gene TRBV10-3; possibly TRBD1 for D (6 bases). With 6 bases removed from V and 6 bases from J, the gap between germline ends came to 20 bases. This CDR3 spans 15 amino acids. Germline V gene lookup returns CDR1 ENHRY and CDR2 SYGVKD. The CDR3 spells CAISPTLQGMDGYTF. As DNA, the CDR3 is TGTGCCATCAGCCCAACGCTACAGGGAATGGATGGCTACACCTTC.

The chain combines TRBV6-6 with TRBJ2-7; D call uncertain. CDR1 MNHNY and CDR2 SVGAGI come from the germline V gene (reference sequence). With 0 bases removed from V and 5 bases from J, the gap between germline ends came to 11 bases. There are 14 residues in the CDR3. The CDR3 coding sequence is TGTGCCAGCAGTTACTCGACGGCAGAGCACGAGCAGTACTTC. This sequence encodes CASSYSTAEHEQYF.

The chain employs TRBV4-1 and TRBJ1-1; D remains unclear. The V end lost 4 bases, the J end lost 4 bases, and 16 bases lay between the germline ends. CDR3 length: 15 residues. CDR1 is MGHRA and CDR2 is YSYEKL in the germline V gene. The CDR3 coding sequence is TGCGCCAGCAGCCGGTCGGACCTCAAGTTCACTGAAGCTTTCTTT. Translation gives CASSRSDLKFTEAFF.

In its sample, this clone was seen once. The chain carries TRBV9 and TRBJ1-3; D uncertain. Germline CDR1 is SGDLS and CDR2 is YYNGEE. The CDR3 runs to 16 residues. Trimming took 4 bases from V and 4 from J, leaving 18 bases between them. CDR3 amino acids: CASSTRSPERGNTIYF. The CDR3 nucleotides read TGTGCCAGCAGCACCCGGTCCCCCGAACGGGGAAACACCATATATTTT.

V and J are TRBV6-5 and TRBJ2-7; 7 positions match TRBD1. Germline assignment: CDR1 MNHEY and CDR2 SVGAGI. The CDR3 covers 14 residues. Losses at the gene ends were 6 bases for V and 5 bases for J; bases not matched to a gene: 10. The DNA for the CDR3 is TGTGCCAGCAGCCCCGATGGCAGGGGGAACGAGCAGTACTTC. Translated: CASSPDGRGNEQYF.

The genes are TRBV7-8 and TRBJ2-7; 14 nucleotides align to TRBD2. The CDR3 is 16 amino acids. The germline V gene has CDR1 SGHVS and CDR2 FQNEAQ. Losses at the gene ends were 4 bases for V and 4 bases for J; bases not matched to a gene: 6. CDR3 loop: CASSSGLAGGLYEQYF. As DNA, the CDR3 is TGTGCCAGCAGCTCCGGACTAGCGGGAGGACTATACGAGCAGTACTTC. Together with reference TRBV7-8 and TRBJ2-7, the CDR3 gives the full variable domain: GAGVSQSPRYKVAKRGQDVALRCDPISGHVSLFWYQQALGQGPEFLTYFQNEAQLDKSGLPSDRFFAERPEGSVSTLKIQRTQQEDSAVYLCASSSGLAGGLYEQYFGPGTRLTVT.

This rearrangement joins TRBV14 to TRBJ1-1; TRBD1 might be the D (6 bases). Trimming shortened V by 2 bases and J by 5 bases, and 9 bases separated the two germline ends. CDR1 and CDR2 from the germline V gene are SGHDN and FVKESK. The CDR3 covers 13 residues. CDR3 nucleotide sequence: TGTGCCAGCAGCCAATTGAGGGGGACTGAAGCTTTCTTT. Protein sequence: CASSQLRGTEAFF.

CDR3 protein: CASSSLLRGRYSGNTIYF. CDR3 nucleotide sequence: TGTGCCAGCAGCTCTCTGCTTAGGGGACGGTACTCTGGAAACACCATATATTTT. J is TRBJ1-3 and V is TRBV7-6; possibly TRBD1 for D (5 bases). Trimming cost V 4 bases and J 0 bases, with 19 bases left between them. CDR3 length: 18 amino acids. Germline V CDR1 and CDR2: SGHVS, FNYEAQ.

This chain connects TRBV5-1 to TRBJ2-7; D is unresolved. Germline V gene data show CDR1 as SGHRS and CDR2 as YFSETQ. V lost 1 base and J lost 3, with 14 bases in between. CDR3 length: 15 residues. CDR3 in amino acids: CASSLFDLVSYEQYF. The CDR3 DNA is TGCGCCAGCAGCTTGTTTGATTTGGTTAGCTACGAGCAGTACTTC.

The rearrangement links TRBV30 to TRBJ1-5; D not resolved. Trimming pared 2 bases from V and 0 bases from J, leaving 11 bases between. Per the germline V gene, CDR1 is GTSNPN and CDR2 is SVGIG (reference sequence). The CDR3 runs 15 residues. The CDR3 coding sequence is TGTGCCTGGAGTAGCGGAACTTATAGCAATCAGCCCCAGCATTTT. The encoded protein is CAWSSGTYSNQPQHF.

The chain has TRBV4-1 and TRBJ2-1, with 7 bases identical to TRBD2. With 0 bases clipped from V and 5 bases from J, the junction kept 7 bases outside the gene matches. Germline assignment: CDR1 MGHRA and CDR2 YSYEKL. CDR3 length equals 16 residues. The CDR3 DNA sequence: TGCGCCAGCAGCCAAGAGGTGAGCGGGACTGACAATGAGCAGTTCTTC. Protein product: CASSQEVSGTDNEQFF.

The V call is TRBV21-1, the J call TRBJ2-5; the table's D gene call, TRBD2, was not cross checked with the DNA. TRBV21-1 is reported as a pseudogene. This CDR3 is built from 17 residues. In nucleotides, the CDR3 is TGTGCCAGCAGCTATCACTCAAGAGGGCAGCCGCAAGAGACCCAGTACTTC. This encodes CASSYHSRGQPQETQYF.

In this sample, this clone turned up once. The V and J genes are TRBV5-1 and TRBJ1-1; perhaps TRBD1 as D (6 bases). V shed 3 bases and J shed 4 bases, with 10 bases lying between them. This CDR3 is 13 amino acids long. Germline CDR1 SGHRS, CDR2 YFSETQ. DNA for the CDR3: TGCGCCAGCAGCTCTGGACAGTCCACTGAAGCTTTCTTT. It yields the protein CASSSGQSTEAFF.

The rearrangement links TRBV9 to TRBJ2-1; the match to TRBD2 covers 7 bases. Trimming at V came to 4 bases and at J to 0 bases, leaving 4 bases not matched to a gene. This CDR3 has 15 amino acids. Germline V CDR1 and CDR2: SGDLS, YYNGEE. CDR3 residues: CASSPWGGSYNEQFF. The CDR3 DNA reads TGTGCCAGCAGCCCCTGGGGGGGCTCCTACAATGAGCAGTTCTTC.

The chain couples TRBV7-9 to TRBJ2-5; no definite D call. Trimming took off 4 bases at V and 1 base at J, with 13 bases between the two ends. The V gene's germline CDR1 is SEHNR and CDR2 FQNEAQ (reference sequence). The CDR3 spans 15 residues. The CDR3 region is CASSSLRAIQETQYF. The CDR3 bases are TGTGCCAGCAGCTCTCTACGTGCGATCCAAGAGACCCAGTACTTC.

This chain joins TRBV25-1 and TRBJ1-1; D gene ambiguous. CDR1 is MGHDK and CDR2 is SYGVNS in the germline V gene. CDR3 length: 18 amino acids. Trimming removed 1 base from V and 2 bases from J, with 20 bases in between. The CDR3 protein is CASSEFFAGDGGNTEAFF. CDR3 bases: TGTGCCAGCAGTGAATTTTTCGCAGGCGACGGAGGAAACACTGAAGCTTTCTTT.

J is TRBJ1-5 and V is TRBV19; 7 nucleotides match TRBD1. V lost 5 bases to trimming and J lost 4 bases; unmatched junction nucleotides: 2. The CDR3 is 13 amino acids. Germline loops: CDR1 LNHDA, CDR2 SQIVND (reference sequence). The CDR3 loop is CASSLGQNQPQHF. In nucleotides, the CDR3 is TGTGCCAGTAGTTTGGGACAGAATCAGCCCCAGCATTTT.

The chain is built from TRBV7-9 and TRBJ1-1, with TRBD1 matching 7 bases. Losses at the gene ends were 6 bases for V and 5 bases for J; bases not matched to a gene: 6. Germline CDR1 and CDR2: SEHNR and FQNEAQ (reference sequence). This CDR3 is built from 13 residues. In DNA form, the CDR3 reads TGTGCCAGCAGGCCAGGGGGAAAGACTGAAGCTTTCTTT. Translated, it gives CASRPGGKTEAFF.

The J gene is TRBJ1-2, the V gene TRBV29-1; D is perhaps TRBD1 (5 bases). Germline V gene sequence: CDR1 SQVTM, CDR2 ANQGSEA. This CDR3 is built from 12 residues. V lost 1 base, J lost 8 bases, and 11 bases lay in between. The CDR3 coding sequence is TGCAGCGTTGAAGGCCCCAGACAGGGCTACACCTTC. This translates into CSVEGPRQGYTF. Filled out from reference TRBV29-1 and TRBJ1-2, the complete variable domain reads SAVISQKPSRDICQRGTSLTIQCQVDSQVTMMFWYRQQPGQSLTLIATANQGSEATYESGFVIDKFPISRPNLTFSTLTVSNMSPEDSSIYLCSVEGPRQGYTFGSGTRLTVV.

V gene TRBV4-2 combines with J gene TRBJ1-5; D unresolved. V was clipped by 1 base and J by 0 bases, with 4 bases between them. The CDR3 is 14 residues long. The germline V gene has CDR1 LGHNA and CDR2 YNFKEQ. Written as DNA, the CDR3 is TGTGCCAGCAGCCAAGTCGGTAGCAATCAGCCCCAGCATTTT. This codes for CASSQVGSNQPQHF.

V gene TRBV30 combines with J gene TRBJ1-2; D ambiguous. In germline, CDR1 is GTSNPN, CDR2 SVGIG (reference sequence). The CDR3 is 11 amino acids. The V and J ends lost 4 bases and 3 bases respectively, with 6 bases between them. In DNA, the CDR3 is TGTGCCTGGATTGCAGACTATGGCTACACCTTC. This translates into CAWIADYGYTF. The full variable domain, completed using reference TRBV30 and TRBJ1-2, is SQTIHQWPATLVQPVGSPLSLECTVEGTSNPNLYWYRQAAGRGLQLLFYSVGIGQISSEVPQNLSASRPQDRQFILSSKKLLLSDSGFYLCAWIADYGYTFGSGTRLTVV.

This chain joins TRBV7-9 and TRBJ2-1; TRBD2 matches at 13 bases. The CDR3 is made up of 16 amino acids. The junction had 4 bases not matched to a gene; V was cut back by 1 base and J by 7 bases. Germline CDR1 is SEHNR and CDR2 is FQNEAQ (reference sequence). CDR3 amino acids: CASSLGVGLAGNEQFF. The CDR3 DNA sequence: TGTGCCAGCAGCTTAGGAGTGGGACTAGCGGGGAATGAGCAGTTCTTC.